A selection of T cell receptor beta chains follows, all from one sample in a study. TCRdb redid the calling of the 5' RACE reads with MiXCR, one entry per CDR3 protein. The table shows some 62,000 distinct CDR3 sequences, with around a fifth occurring only once. The specimen was memory CD4+ T cells sorted from a lymph node. The receptors here all came from a female donor with breast cancer. Both conserved end residues are part of each CDR3. D genes are given only for firm matches. A clone size is listed for some rows: how often the clone was seen (once, few, many), or a class if it is expanded.

TRBD1,few,TRBJ1-1,TRBV7-6,TGTGCCAGCAGCTCGGGACAGCCCGAAGCTTTCTTT,CASSSGQPEAFF
-,few,TRBJ1-5,TRBV5-1,TGCGCCAGTTCCAGGGCCCCTAATCAGCCCCAGCATTTT,CASSRAPNQPQHF
TRBD1,-,TRBJ1-2,TRBV12-3/TRBV12-4,TGTGCCAGCAGCAAAGCGTCAGGGGGCCCTAACTATGGCTACACCTTC,CASSKASGGPNYGYTF
-,few,TRBJ2-3,TRBV28,TGTGCCAGCAGTCTCCCGGACAGCTCTGGCACAGATACGCAGTATTTT,CASSLPDSSGTDTQYF
TRBD2,few,TRBJ2-1,TRBV11-1,TGTGCCAGCAGCTACCACTTGGGCGGGGGGGGAAGAAATGAGCAGTTCTTC,CASSYHLGGGGRNEQFF
-,-,TRBJ2-7,TRBV7-2,TGTGCCAGCAGCCCCCCTCCTACGGGGAGGAGCTCCTACGAGCAGTACTTC,CASSPPPTGRSSYEQYF
-,few,TRBJ1-1,TRBV29-1,TGCAGCGTTGGGGGCAGGGACACTGAAGCTTTCTTT,CSVGGRDTEAFF
-,-,TRBJ2-7,TRBV7-2,TGTGCCAGCAGCCCCCGAGGGGTCGAGCAGTACTTC,CASSPRGVEQYF
-,-,TRBJ1-6,TRBV7-2,TGTGCCAGCAGCTTCAACCTAGGGGCCTATAATTCACCCCTCCACTTT,CASSFNLGAYNSPLHF
-,-,TRBJ2-7,TRBV11-3,TGTGCCAGCAGCTTAGCCCTAAGCCCACGCAGGGACGACGAGCAGTACTTC,CASSLALSPRRDDEQYF
-,many,TRBJ2-3,TRBV20-1,TGCAGTGCTAGAGATCCTAGTAGAACAGATACGCAGTATTTT,CSARDPSRTDTQYF
-,-,TRBJ2-5,TRBV28,TGTGCCAGTATCGAGCTCCAAGAGACCCAGTACTTC,CASIELQETQYF
TRBD2,few,TRBJ2-7,TRBV20-1,TGCAGTGCTAGGGTAGGGACTAGCGGGAGCTCCTACGAGCAGTACTTC,CSARVGTSGSSYEQYF
TRBD1,-,TRBJ1-2,TRBV5-1,TGCGCCAGCAGCCAATCCGGGACAGGGTCGTCAGGCTACACCTTC,CASSQSGTGSSGYTF
TRBD2,few,TRBJ2-3,TRBV5-1,TGCGCCAGCAGCTTGGGGTCGCGGGAGCGGGGAGATACGCAGTATTTT,CASSLGSRERGDTQYF
-,-,TRBJ2-2,TRBV9,TGTGCCAGCAGCGGGGTTAGGGCAAACACCGGGGAGCTGTGTTTT,CASSGVRANTGELCF
TRBD2,few,TRBJ2-5,TRBV6-5,TGTGCCAGCCGTGCCGGGGGGGCGTACCAAGAGACCCAGTACTTC,CASRAGGAYQETQYF
TRBD2,once,TRBJ2-5,TRBV7-2,TGTGCCAGCAGCTTACGGGCGGGAGGGCGAGAGACCCAGTACTTC,CASSLRAGGRETQYF
-,-,TRBJ2-3,TRBV7-6,TGTGCCAGCAGCCCCCGAGCAGCAGATACGCAGTATTTT,CASSPRAADTQYF
-,few,TRBJ1-1,TRBV6-6,TGTGCCAGCAGTCCCCCCGCCGGGAGCTCTGAAGCTTTCTTT,CASSPPAGSSEAFF